The sequence of this T cell receptor beta chain was determined in a study of glioma-infiltrating T cells after dendritic cell vaccination. Looking at the study overall: Dendritic cell vaccination trial patients had either newly diagnosed or recurrent glioblastoma. At biweekly intervals, patients got three intradermal dendritic cell vaccine injections.

V was shortened by 1 base and J by 0 bases, with 9 bases between the two germline ends. This CDR3 region has 15 residues. Germline V gene data show CDR1 as LGHNA and CDR2 as YNFKEQ. Time point indicated: after dendritic cell vaccination, including at tumor progression/relapse. PBMC were collected before vaccination, two weeks after the third vaccination, and at progression. Amplification used 60 V beta primers and 13 J beta primers. Clones were read by immunoSEQ multiplex PCR, and TCRdb kept only the in-frame ones, dropping some. The sample carries 91,000 or so clones, roughly 80% recorded once. A few counts support this clone.

The material was blood, obtained after dendritic cell vaccination. This clonotype was obtained from a human donor with glioblastoma. The rearrangement links TRBV4-2 to TRBJ1-2; TRBD1 is a possible D gene (6 bases). For the CDR3, the DNA is TGTGCCAGCAGCCAAGGCGGACAGTCTAACTATGGCTACACCTTC. Translating it yields CASSQGGQSNYGYTF.